The T cell receptor beta chain under discussion was sequenced for a study of control samples from healthy donors and cancer patients. Libraries were prepared by immunoSEQ multiplex PCR; TCRdb keeps only in-frame clonotypes and omits some of them. The sample contains 100,000 to 150,000 clones, roughly 90% of which appear only once. This clone was seen only once. Germline V gene sequence: CDR1 PRHDT, CDR2 FYEKMQ (reference sequence). The CDR3 is 17 residues long. The J segment lost 9 bases and the V segment lost 5 bases, leaving 10 bases of the junction unmatched. This chain uses TRBV13 with TRBJ2-1; 16 bases line up with TRBD2. Sequences were obtained from blood. The receptor was derived from a man in his fifties or sixties in good health. Here the CDR3 reads CASSLGTSGGARAEQFF. For the CDR3, the DNA is TGTGCCAGCAGCCTCGGGACTAGCGGGGGGGCCCGTGCTGAGCAGTTCTTC.